This T cell receptor beta chain was identified during a study of blood T cell repertoires in COVID-19. At the level of the study: From T cells, B-cell-depleted T cells, or PBMCs came the material, which was cDNA or gDNA.

Authors' methods: For nucleated cells, counts were estimated from reference gene primer amplification. The repertoire was sequenced with immunoSEQ multiplex PCR; TCRdb's copy has only in-frame clones and lacks some. The V and J calls and clone size were taken over from that table, and D and trimming were inferred from the DNA. This table has hundreds of thousands of clones, around 84% appearing once. This CDR3 contains 13 residues. The germline V and J ends were trimmed by 6 bases and 11 bases, with 19 bases remaining between them. The cohort comprised adults aged about 18 to 100 years residing in approximately 25 US areas. Membership in each cohort depended on participant-reported clinical history.

This chain connects TRBV12-3 or TRBV12-4 to TRBJ1-1, with a tentative D call TRBD1 (6 bases). The receptor was isolated from a man aged 40-49 years who had been exposed to COVID-19. The sample comprised PBMCs or T cells enriched from blood (not recorded which). The CDR3 sequence: CASRVGTQAGAFF. CDR3 sequence (DNA): TGTGCCAGCAGGGTCGGGACACAGGCTGGGGCTTTCTTT.